These 26 T cell receptor beta chains share one sample of origin, sequenced in a study of blood T cell repertoires in COVID-19 (dated by TCRdb to about 2020). Library preparation employed the immunoSEQ multiplex PCR assay. TCRdb stores this immuneACCESS table with in-frame sequences only. Part of the clones is absent; in the studies checked, under half of the shortfall reflects unresolved V genes, and no reason is known for the rest. The sample includes some 97,000 clones, with roughly 80% observed a single time. Over 10% of the sample goes to the ten largest clones. Sequencing used peripheral blood. The origin of the receptors is a woman in her 70s with acute or convalescent COVID-19.

The chain joins TRBV20-1 to TRBJ2-5; 8 bases line up with TRBD1. The germline gives CDR1 DFQATT, CDR2 SNEGSKA (reference sequence). V dropped 3 bases and J dropped 4; count of bases not matched to a gene: 1. There are 12 residues in the CDR3. CDR3 DNA sequence: TGCAGTGCTAGTACAGGGGGAGAGACCCAGTACTTC. It is translated as CSASTGGETQYF.

In its sample, this clone was seen once. This chain links TRBV6-6 with TRBJ1-5, with D unclear. This CDR3 spans 13 amino acids. Trimming removed 8 bases at V and 2 bases at J, with 10 bases between. Per the germline V gene, CDR1 is MNHNY and CDR2 is SVGAGI (reference sequence). This chain's CDR3 is CASFGERNQPQHF. The CDR3, as DNA: TGTGCCAGCTTTGGGGAGCGCAATCAGCCCCAGCATTTT.

This sequence joins TRBV28 and TRBJ2-1, with D possibly matching TRBD2 (7 bases). Germline lookup yields CDR1 MDHEN and CDR2 SYDVKM. CDR3 length: 14 residues. Trimming cost V 2 bases and J 6 bases, with 11 bases left between them. The CDR3 DNA follows: TGTGCCAGCAGTTTAAGGGGGGGTATCAATGAGCAGTTCTTC. Translated, it gives CASSLRGGINEQFF.

This chain joins TRBV6-6 and TRBJ2-5; the match to TRBD2 covers 7 bases. The CDR3 extends over 17 amino acids. Germline V CDR1 and CDR2: MNHNY, SVGAGI (reference sequence). V shed 5 bases and J 2 bases; nucleotides not matched to a gene: 14. The CDR3 nucleotides read TGTGCCAGCAGTCCTACGGGGAGCGGGGTACCACAAGAGACCCAGTACTTC. Translated: CASSPTGSGVPQETQYF.

V gene TRBV10-3 combines with J gene TRBJ1-5; 8 positions match TRBD1. J gave up 4 bases and V 6 bases, and 8 bases lay outside the gene matches. This CDR3 has 15 residues. The germline V gene encodes CDR1 ENHRY and CDR2 SYGVKD. The CDR3 loop reads CAISAGTGDNQPQHF. In DNA form, the CDR3 reads TGTGCCATCAGCGCCGGGACAGGAGATAATCAGCCCCAGCATTTT.

The genes are TRBV9 and TRBJ2-3; a possible D gene is TRBD2 (6 bases). This CDR3 is built from 17 residues. Trimming removed 0 bases from V and 0 bases from J, with 14 bases in between. Germline V lookup: CDR1 SGDLS, CDR2 YYNGEE. The CDR3, as DNA: TGTGCCAGCAGCGTAGCGATGCGGGGCCATAGCACAGATACGCAGTATTTT. Its translation is CASSVAMRGHSTDTQYF.

The chain uses TRBV5-8 and TRBJ2-7; 7 bases match TRBD1. V lost 9 bases to trimming and J lost 2 bases; unmatched junction nucleotides: 11. This CDR3 spans 14 amino acids. CDR1 and CDR2 (germline): SGHTS, YDEGEE. The CDR3: CATRQGGATYEQYV. The CDR3 DNA reads TGTGCCACCCGACAGGGTGGGGCTACCTACGAGCAGTACGTC.

V gene TRBV3-1 (or the pseudogene TRBV3-2) combines with J gene TRBJ2-5; 10 bases align to TRBD2. This CDR3 comprises 18 residues. Germline CDR1 and CDR2: LGHDT and YNNKEL (reference sequence). The ends lost 1 base at V and 4 bases at J; junction bases unmatched: 12. For the CDR3, the DNA is TGTGCCAGCAGCCAAGCCAGCTTAGCGGGGGGCAGGGGAGAGACCCAGTACTTC. Translating it yields CASSQASLAGGRGETQYF.

This clone was observed many times. This rearrangement joins TRBV4-1 to TRBJ1-1; 7 nucleotides align to TRBD1. Trimming removed 2 bases from V and 8 bases from J; junction bases left unmatched: 5. CDR1 is MGHRA, CDR2 YSYEKL, per germline. This CDR3 comprises 13 residues. The CDR3 sequence: CASSQREDREAFF. The CDR3, as DNA: TGCGCCAGCAGCCAAAGGGAGGACAGGGAAGCTTTCTTT.

The rearrangement joins TRBV4-1 to TRBJ1-2; a possible D gene is TRBD1 (5 bases). This CDR3 has 17 residues. Germline V gene data show CDR1 as MGHRA and CDR2 as YSYEKL. Trimming shortened V by 0 bases and J by 5 bases, and 19 bases separated the two germline ends. The CDR3 nucleotides read TGCGCCAGCAGCCAAGATCCGGTAGGGCGGGGGGATTATGGCTACACCTTC. As protein: CASSQDPVGRGDYGYTF.

This chain uses TRBV25-1 with TRBJ1-3; 7 bases line up with TRBD1. CDR1 and CDR2 (germline): MGHDK, SYGVNS. Trimming took 4 bases from V and 0 from J; bases not matched to a gene: 6. This CDR3 spans 16 amino acids. CDR3 DNA: TGTGCCAGCAGTGGAAATCGGGACAGCTCTGGAAACACCATATATTTT. This codes for CASSGNRDSSGNTIYF.

The J gene is TRBJ2-3, the V gene TRBV2, with TRBD1 matching 9 bases. This CDR3 region has 16 residues. The germline gives CDR1 SNHLY, CDR2 FYNNEI. V shed 0 bases and J 4 bases; nucleotides not matched to a gene: 5. In DNA form, the CDR3 reads TGTGCCAGCAGTGAAGCGGGGGGACAGGGACCAGATACGCAGTATTTT. It encodes CASSEAGGQGPDTQYF.

This chain links TRBV6-4 with TRBJ2-5; 7 bases match TRBD1. Germline-derived CDR1 and CDR2 are MRHNA and SNTAGT. This CDR3 region has 13 residues. Losses at the gene ends were 6 bases for V and 5 bases for J; bases not matched to a gene: 6. The CDR3 spells CASREDRDETQYF. CDR3 DNA sequence: TGTGCCAGCAGGGAAGACAGGGACGAGACCCAGTACTTC.

This chain connects TRBV5-1 to TRBJ1-4; D is possibly TRBD1 (6 bases). CDR3 length: 13 residues. Trimming pared 5 bases from V and 5 bases from J, leaving 10 bases between. In germline, CDR1 is SGHRS, CDR2 YFSETQ. The CDR3 loop reads CASSRQENEKLFF. Written as DNA, the CDR3 is TGCGCCAGCAGTAGACAGGAAAATGAAAAACTGTTTTTT.

The chain has TRBV5-1 and TRBJ2-1, with D perhaps matching TRBD2 (6 bases). The CDR3 loop spans 16 amino acids. V was cut by 4 bases and J by 0 bases, with 14 bases left in between. Germline lookup yields CDR1 SGHRS and CDR2 YFSETQ. Written as DNA, the CDR3 is TGCGCCAGCAGCCCTGGCGGGGCGGCCTCCTACAATGAGCAGTTCTTC. As protein: CASSPGGAASYNEQFF.

This clone showed up just once. The chain has TRBV3-1 (or the pseudogene TRBV3-2) and TRBJ1-4; D unclear. V was shortened by 1 base and J by 10 bases, with 16 bases between the two germline ends. In germline, CDR1 is LGHDT, CDR2 YNNKEL (reference sequence). The CDR3 spans 15 residues. CDR3 loop: CASSQGAGAYGKLFF. CDR3 nucleotide sequence: TGTGCCAGCAGCCAAGGTGCAGGCGCTTACGGAAAACTGTTTTTT.

The genes are TRBV19 and TRBJ1-3; D is ambiguous. Trimming took 6 bases from V and 11 from J, leaving 14 bases between them. This CDR3 has 12 amino acids. CDR1 and CDR2 (germline): LNHDA, SQIVND (reference sequence). CDR3 in amino acids: CASSILGSPIYF. In nucleotides, the CDR3 is TGTGCCAGTAGCATCTTGGGGAGCCCCATATATTTT.

In DNA form, the CDR3 reads TGTGCCAGCGGACTTGGTGGGGGGGCGGGAGAGCAGTTCTTC. The encoded protein is CASGLGGGAGEQFF. The V gene is TRBV7-2, the J gene TRBJ2-1; perhaps TRBD2 as D (7 bases). CDR3 length equals 14 residues. Trimming took 8 bases from V and 10 from J, leaving 21 bases between them. The germline V gene encodes CDR1 SGHTA and CDR2 FQGNSA.

V usage is TRBV18 and J usage is TRBJ2-7; no clear D. Looked up from germline, CDR1 is KGHSH and CDR2 is LQKENI. The CDR3 sequence is 17 residues long. Trimming left V 3 bases short and J 1 base short, with 19 bases between. CDR3 DNA: TGTGCCAGCTCACCGCCGTCCTCTAGGTATGAGTCCTACGAGCAGTACTTC. It codes for CASSPPSSRYESYEQYF.

The rearrangement uses TRBV2 and TRBJ2-3; D possibly corresponds to TRBD1 (5 bases). V gave up 7 bases and J gave up 2 bases, with 19 bases separating them. This CDR3 comprises 16 residues. The germline V gene encodes CDR1 SNHLY and CDR2 FYNNEI. CDR3 bases: TGTGCCAGCACCCCCCTGACAGCGCGAAACACAGATACGCAGTATTTT. Translating gives CASTPLTARNTDTQYF.

The chain carries TRBV27 and TRBJ2-1; weak D call: TRBD2 (6 bases). CDR3 size: 15 residues. The germline CDR1 and CDR2 sequences are MNHEY and SMNVEV (reference sequence). V gave up 2 bases and J gave up 4 bases, with 12 bases separating them. CDR3 loop: CASSLGGARYNEQFF. CDR3 nucleotide sequence: TGTGCCAGCAGTTTAGGAGGGGCGAGATACAATGAGCAGTTCTTC.

A few counts support this clone. The chain combines TRBV19 with TRBJ1-5, with 8 bases lining up with TRBD1. Germline V gives CDR1 LNHDA, CDR2 SQIVND (reference sequence). The CDR3 loop spans 16 amino acids. J gave up 2 bases and V 3 bases, and 6 bases lay outside the gene matches. CDR3: CASSIPPGQGNQPQHF. As DNA, the CDR3 is TGTGCCAGTAGTATTCCCCCGGGACAGGGCAATCAGCCCCAGCATTTT. Together with reference TRBV19 and TRBJ1-5, the CDR3 gives the full variable domain: DGGITQSPKYLFRKEGQNVTLSCEQNLNHDAMYWYRQDPGQGLRLIYYSQIVNDFQKGDIAEGYSVSREKKESFPLTVTSAQKNPTAFYLCASSIPPGQGNQPQHFGDGTRLSIL.

The rearrangement uses TRBV19 and TRBJ1-1, with D perhaps matching TRBD1 (5 bases). Germline V gene sequence: CDR1 LNHDA, CDR2 SQIVND (reference sequence). Trimming pared 3 bases from V and 10 bases from J, leaving 15 bases between. This CDR3 region has 13 residues. Written as DNA, the CDR3 is TGTGCCAGTAGTATTCGCCCCGGACAAAGAGCTTTCTTT. It translates to CASSIRPGQRAFF.

V usage is TRBV11-2 and J usage is TRBJ1-1; D might be TRBD1 (6 bases). Germline assignment: CDR1 SGHAT and CDR2 FQNNGV. Trimming removed 3 bases at V and 7 bases at J, with 18 bases between. There are 15 residues in the CDR3. CDR3: CASSLTYSGEGEAFF. The DNA for the CDR3 is TGTGCCAGCAGCTTGACCTACTCAGGGGAGGGTGAAGCTTTCTTT.

V usage is TRBV6-5 and J usage is TRBJ1-1; perhaps TRBD1 as D (5 bases). The germline gives CDR1 MNHEY, CDR2 SVGAGI. The CDR3 length is 13 residues. V was cut by 5 bases and J by 5 bases, with 12 bases left in between. The CDR3 DNA is TGTGCCAGCAGTACAGGAGTTCGGACTGAAGCTTTCTTT. Its protein product is CASSTGVRTEAFF.

The chain uses TRBV11-2 and TRBJ2-1; D is ambiguous. V gave up 2 bases and J gave up 9 bases, with 8 bases separating them. Germline CDR1 SGHAT, CDR2 FQNNGV. The CDR3 sequence is 12 residues long. The CDR3 bases are TGTGCCAGCAGCTTAAATCGGTTTGAGCAGTTCTTC. As protein: CASSLNRFEQFF.